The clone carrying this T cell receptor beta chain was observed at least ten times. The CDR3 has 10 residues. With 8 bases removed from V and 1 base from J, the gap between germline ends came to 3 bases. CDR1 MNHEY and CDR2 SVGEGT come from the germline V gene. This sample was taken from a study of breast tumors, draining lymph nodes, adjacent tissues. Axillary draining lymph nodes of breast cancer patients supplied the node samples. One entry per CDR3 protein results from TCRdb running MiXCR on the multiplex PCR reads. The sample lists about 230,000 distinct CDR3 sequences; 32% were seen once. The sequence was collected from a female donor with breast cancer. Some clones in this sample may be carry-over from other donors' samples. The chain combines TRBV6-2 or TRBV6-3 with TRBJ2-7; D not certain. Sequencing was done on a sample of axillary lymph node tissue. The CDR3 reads CASGSYEQYF. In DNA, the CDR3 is TGTGCCAGCGGATCCTACGAGCAGTACTTC.